This T cell receptor beta chain comes out of a study of cytomegalovirus exposure and HLA in healthy donors. CDR3 size: 17 residues. Trimming at V came to 1 base and at J to 5 bases, leaving 11 bases not matched to a gene. Germline CDR1 is MGHRA and CDR2 is YSYEKL. The PCR had 60 Vbeta and 13 Jbeta primers. Only in-frame clones appear in the TCRdb table, and some are missing; sequencing was by immunoSEQ multiplex PCR. The repertoire includes approximately 88,000 clones, under 80% of them detected once, and less than 9.5% sits in the top ten. The chain joins TRBV4-1 to TRBJ1-5; 7 bases fit TRBD1. Specimen: PBMCs. This TCR was sampled from a man aged 45 to 65 in good health and CMV-seropositive. The CDR3 DNA follows: TGCGCCAGCAGCCAAGGCCGACAGGGCCCCGCTCATCAGCCCCAGCATTTT. It yields the protein CASSQGRQGPAHQPQHF.